Listed here are 13 T cell receptor beta chains from one sample, sequenced in a study of a mutant IDH1 vaccine in newly diagnosed glioma. Stated time point: baseline, week 1 (first vaccination visit). Documented treatment: pre-vaccination baseline after standard-of-care therapy. The table came from immunoSEQ multiplex PCR; TCRdb's copy has only in-frame clones and leaves some out. The table records over 25,000 clones, about 88% of them present only once. This specimen was PBMCs, taken from a glioma patient treated with radiotherapy, temozolomide or both. The receptors stem from a woman between 35 and 50 years old with glioma.

This chain uses TRBV7-9 with TRBJ1-2; no clear D gene. Germline-derived CDR1 and CDR2 are SEHNR and FQNEAQ (reference sequence). CDR3 size: 12 residues. V was clipped by 4 bases and J by 7 bases, with 10 bases between them. Written as DNA, the CDR3 is TGTGCCAGCAGCTCGCCGACCGGTGGCTACACCTTC. Translating gives CASSSPTGGYTF.

The chain is built from TRBV5-1 and TRBJ2-2; D ambiguous. V was cut by 0 bases and J by 2 bases, with 2 bases left in between. This CDR3 comprises 13 residues. Looked up from germline, CDR1 is SGHRS and CDR2 is YFSETQ. The CDR3 sequence: CASSLGNTGELFF. The DNA for the CDR3 is TGCGCCAGCAGCTTGGGAAACACCGGGGAGCTGTTTTTT.

CDR3 residues: CASSLLGSGTEAFF. CDR3 in DNA: TGTGCCAGCAGCTTGCTAGGGTCCGGGACTGAAGCTTTCTTT. The V call is TRBV5-5, the J call TRBJ1-1, with D hard to call. Germline CDR1 reads SGHKS; CDR2 reads YYEKEE (reference sequence). V lost 1 base and J lost 5, with 12 bases in between. The CDR3 is 14 residues long.

This chain joins TRBV7-6 and TRBJ2-1; perhaps TRBD2 as D (6 bases). Germline lookup yields CDR1 SGHVS and CDR2 FNYEAQ. Trimming shortened V by 3 bases and J by 2 bases, and 11 bases separated the two germline ends. The CDR3 sequence is 15 residues long. The CDR3 reads CASSLFGGTYNEQFF. The DNA for the CDR3 is TGTGCCAGCAGCTTGTTCGGGGGAACCTACAATGAGCAGTTCTTC.

This chain joins TRBV4-3 and TRBJ1-1; TRBD1 agrees at 7 bases. CDR1 LGHNA and CDR2 YSLEER come from the germline V gene. Germline trimming cut 5 bases from V and 4 bases from J; bases unmatched to any gene: 4. This CDR3 contains 13 residues. The chain's CDR3 is CASSSRDSTEAFF. The CDR3 DNA sequence: TGCGCCAGCAGCTCTCGGGACAGCACTGAAGCTTTCTTT.

The chain couples TRBV2 to TRBJ2-7; D may be TRBD2 (7 bases). This CDR3 region has 14 residues. CDR1 and CDR2 from the germline V gene are SNHLY and FYNNEI. Trimming stripped 4 bases from V and 3 bases from J, with 13 bases between. This CDR3 reads CASSGGGDYYEQYF. DNA for the CDR3: TGTGCCAGCAGTGGGGGGGGCGATTACTACGAGCAGTACTTC.

This chain uses TRBV6-5 with TRBJ1-1, with TRBD1 identical over 9 bases. The CDR3 runs to 15 residues. Germline lookup yields CDR1 MNHEY and CDR2 SVGAGI. V was pared by 4 bases and J by 4 bases, with 7 bases of the junction left unmatched. The CDR3, as DNA: TGTGCCAGCAGTTTAGGACAGGGGTTTCGCACTGAAGCTTTCTTT. Translated, it gives CASSLGQGFRTEAFF.

V gene TRBV5-6 combines with J gene TRBJ2-7, with a tentative D call TRBD1 (6 bases). This CDR3 contains 14 residues. CDR1 and CDR2 from the germline V gene are SGHDT and YYEEEE. Trimming left V 5 bases short and J 5 bases short, with 17 bases between. CDR3: CASRKYRGNDEQYF. As DNA, the CDR3 is TGTGCCAGCAGGAAGTATAGGGGGAACGACGAGCAGTACTTC.

The table lists this clone with a count of one. The chain joins TRBV6-1 to TRBJ2-5; perhaps TRBD1 as D (5 bases). CDR3 length equals 16 residues. Between the trimmed V and J ends, which lost 1 base and 5 bases, there was a span of 17 bases. CDR1 is MNHNS and CDR2 is SASEGT in the germline V gene. The CDR3 loop reads CASSEDVAGQLETQYF. CDR3 nucleotides: TGTGCCAGCAGTGAAGACGTGGCAGGGCAACTGGAGACCCAGTACTTC.

The chain employs TRBV9 and TRBJ2-3; 10 nucleotides match TRBD2. This CDR3 contains 15 residues. Trimming at V came to 0 bases and at J to 6 bases, leaving 4 bases not matched to a gene. In germline, CDR1 is SGDLS, CDR2 YYNGEE. The CDR3: CASSVASGRSDTQYF. In nucleotides, the CDR3 is TGTGCCAGCAGCGTAGCTAGCGGGAGATCGGATACGCAGTATTTT.

This clone was observed once. The chain employs TRBV30 and TRBJ2-3; the match to TRBD1 covers 8 bases. Germline loops: CDR1 GTSNPN, CDR2 SVGIG (reference sequence). V lost 5 bases and J lost 0; bases outside the gene matches: 10. The CDR3 loop spans 16 amino acids. The CDR3 DNA is TGTGCCTGGGTTGGGGACAGGCGCCCTAGCACAGATACGCAGTATTTT. It specifies CAWVGDRRPSTDTQYF.

The genes are TRBV6-6 and TRBJ1-2, with 7 nucleotides matching TRBD1. Germline values: CDR1 MNHNY, CDR2 SVGAGI (reference sequence). The V and J ends lost 6 bases and 6 bases, in that order; junction bases with no gene match: 7. The CDR3 consists of 13 residues. The CDR3 reads CASRTGQRHGYTF. The CDR3 DNA is TGTGCCAGCAGAACGGGACAGCGCCATGGCTACACCTTC.

The chain couples TRBV7-9 to TRBJ2-2, with D tentatively TRBD1 (5 bases). The germline gives CDR1 SEHNR, CDR2 FQNEAQ (reference sequence). V lost 1 base and J lost 2, with 8 bases in between. The CDR3 totals 15 residues. The CDR3 protein is CASSLETGNTGELFF. The CDR3 coding sequence is TGTGCCAGCAGCTTAGAAACAGGCAACACCGGGGAGCTGTTTTTT.